This T cell receptor (beta chain) emerged from a study of low-dose radiotherapy and immunotherapy resistance in tumors. Time point meaning: after trial treatment. Treatment noted: LDRT plus nivolumab, ipilimumab, low-dose cyclophosphamide and aspirin (RACIN trial). This clonotype has a count of ten or more. TRAV- and TRBV-specific primers, spanning alpha and beta chains, primed first-strand cDNA. Both a constant-region primer and a V-primer adapter served to amplify TCRs across approximately 19 PCR cycles. One entry per CDR3 protein, called by TCRdb with MiXCR from the reads. The profile shows 50,000 or so distinct CDR3 sequences, 20% to 25% of them singletons. The source of this sequence is a male donor with prostate cancer. The material was PBMCs, obtained after low-dose radiotherapy plus immunotherapy.

CDR3 sequence (DNA): TGTGCCAGCACCGCCGGGACCACCTCAGGCAATGAGCAGTTCTTC. Amino acid sequence: CASTAGTTSGNEQFF. The rearrangement joins TRBV5-4 to TRBJ2-1, with D perhaps being TRBD1 or TRBD2 (5 bases each). This CDR3 has 15 residues. The germline gives CDR1 SGHNT, CDR2 YYREEE (reference sequence). Trimming removed 6 bases from V and 6 bases from J, with 19 bases in between.